This TCR beta chain is from a study of T cell repertoires in cytomegalovirus infection (dated by TCRdb to between 2017 and 2020). Turning to the overall study: Donor HLA type was relevant to the analysis, as public TCR beta signatures indicated carriage of CMV infection together with the matching HLA type.

Overall study outcomes, separate from this receptor: Cumulative frequency of public TCR beta family members discriminated carriers of CMV infection plus the relevant HLA type in this cohort and an independent approximately 360-donor cohort. The ex vivo response was dominated by HLA-C-restricted CMV-specific TCR beta clonotypes, which also provided the single most frequent clonotype in two of eight donors.

This sample was sequenced with an Illumina HiSeq 1500. TCRdb trimmed public reads at Q25 via fastp, called clones via MiXCR and kept in-frame beta chains. Rows merge per CDR3 protein into single entries with the most common DNA and genes. In all, the sample holds some 230,000 distinct CDR3 sequences, and roughly 22% of those were seen once. Around a sixth of the sample lies in the top ten. The germline V gene specifies MNHEY as CDR1 and SVGAGI as CDR2. V loses 0 bases of germline sequence and J loses 11 bases, and the interval between the two ends is 12 bases. The CDR3 has 13 amino acids, counting the end cysteine and phenylalanine. Kept here is only the CDR3 DNA, which spans 39 bases and is read in frame from base 1. This clonotype was observed a handful of times. Its binding antigen is unknown. Base qualities were left out, and no much larger clone turns up one base away.

The source of this sequence is a human donor in good health (CMV status not recorded). Some clones in this sample may be carry-over from other donors' samples. The sequencing input was CD8+ T cells from PBMCs. In this chain, TRBV6-5 is recombined with TRBJ2-3; perhaps TRBD2 is the D gene, with 5 bases matching. The CDR3 reads as follows: CASSYSLGDQQYF. The nucleotide sequence reads as follows: TGTGCCAGCAGTTACTCGTTGGGAGACCAGCAGTATTTT.